These 3 T cell receptor beta chains originate from one sample sequenced in a study of T cell responses to AZD1222 COVID-19 vaccine. Repertoires were generated with immunoSEQ multiplex PCR, while TCRdb's copy carries only in-frame clones and drops some. The sample carries about 110,000 clones, over 80% recorded once. The sequencing used peripheral blood, collected on day 0 of AZD1222 vaccination. The receptors stem from an adult in good health.

J is TRBJ1-1 and V is TRBV6-5; the match to TRBD1 covers 8 bases. The germline CDR1 and CDR2 sequences are MNHEY and SVGAGI. The ends lost 6 bases at V and 3 bases at J; junction bases unmatched: 6. The CDR3 length is 14 residues. The CDR3 protein is CASRGTGLYTEAFF. CDR3 DNA sequence: TGTGCCAGCAGGGGGACAGGCCTATACACTGAAGCTTTCTTT.

J is TRBJ2-2 and V is TRBV7-2; no definite D call. Germline CDR1 reads SGHTA; CDR2 reads FQGNSA. V was trimmed by 1 base and J by 7 bases, leaving 7 bases between them. The CDR3 is 13 residues long. The CDR3 DNA follows: TGTGCCAGCAGCTTAGATATCAACGGGGAGCTGTTTTTT. Its protein product is CASSLDINGELFF.

This sequence joins TRBV7-2 and TRBJ2-1, with 11 bases matching TRBD2. The CDR3 length is 15 residues. J gave up 9 bases and V 4 bases, and 8 bases lay outside the gene matches. CDR1 and CDR2 (germline): SGHTA, FQGNSA. CDR3 sequence reads: CASSSLAGGPFEQFF. CDR3 sequence (DNA): TGTGCCAGCAGCTCGTTAGCGGGAGGGCCCTTTGAGCAGTTCTTC.